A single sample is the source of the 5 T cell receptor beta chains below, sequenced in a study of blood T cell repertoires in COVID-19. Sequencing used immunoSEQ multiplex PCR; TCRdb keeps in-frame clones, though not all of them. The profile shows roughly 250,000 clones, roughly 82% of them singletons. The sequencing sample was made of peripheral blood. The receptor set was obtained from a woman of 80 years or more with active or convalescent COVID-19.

The CDR3 DNA reads as TGTGCCAGCAGCTCGACAGGGGGCGCAGTAAACGAGCAGTACTTC. Its translation is CASSSTGGAVNEQYF. J is TRBJ2-7 and V is TRBV5-5, with TRBD1 matching over 10 bases. The length of the CDR3 is 15 residues. J gave up 5 bases and V 3 bases, and 8 bases lay outside the gene matches. From germline, CDR1 is SGHKS and CDR2 YYEKEE (reference sequence). Drawing the rest from reference TRBV5-5 and TRBJ2-7, the complete variable domain is DAGVTQSPTHLIKTRGQQVTLRCSPISGHKSVSWYQQVLGQGPQFIFQYYEKEERGRGNFPDRFSARQFPNYSSELNVNALLLGDSALYLCASSSTGGAVNEQYFGPGTRLTVT.

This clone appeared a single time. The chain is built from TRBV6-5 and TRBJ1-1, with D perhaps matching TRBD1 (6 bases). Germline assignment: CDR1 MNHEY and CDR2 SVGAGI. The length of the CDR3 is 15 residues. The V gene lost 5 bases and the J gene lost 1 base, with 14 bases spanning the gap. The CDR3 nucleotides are TGTGCCAGCAGTACCCTAACAGGGAAGAACACTGAAGCTTTCTTT. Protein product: CASSTLTGKNTEAFF.

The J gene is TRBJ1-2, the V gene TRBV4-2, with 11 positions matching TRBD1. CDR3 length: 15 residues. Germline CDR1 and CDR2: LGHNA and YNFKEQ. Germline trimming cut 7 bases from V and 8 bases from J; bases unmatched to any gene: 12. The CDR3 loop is CASTSSGQGALGYTF. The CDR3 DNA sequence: TGTGCCAGCACCTCTTCAGGACAGGGGGCATTAGGCTACACCTTC.

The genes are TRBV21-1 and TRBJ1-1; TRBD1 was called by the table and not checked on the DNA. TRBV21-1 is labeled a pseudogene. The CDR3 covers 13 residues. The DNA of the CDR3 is TGTGCCAGCAGCAGATCGCCGGACAGGGAGGGTTTCTTT. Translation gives CASSRSPDREGFF.

The CDR3 loop reads CASSLYGDTQYF. The DNA of the CDR3 is TGTGCCAGCAGTTTATACGGAGATACGCAGTATTTT. This rearrangement joins TRBV28 to TRBJ2-3, with D unresolved. V lost 1 base and J 5 bases, leaving 4 bases between the germline ends. Germline V gene sequence: CDR1 MDHEN, CDR2 SYDVKM. This CDR3 is built from 12 residues.